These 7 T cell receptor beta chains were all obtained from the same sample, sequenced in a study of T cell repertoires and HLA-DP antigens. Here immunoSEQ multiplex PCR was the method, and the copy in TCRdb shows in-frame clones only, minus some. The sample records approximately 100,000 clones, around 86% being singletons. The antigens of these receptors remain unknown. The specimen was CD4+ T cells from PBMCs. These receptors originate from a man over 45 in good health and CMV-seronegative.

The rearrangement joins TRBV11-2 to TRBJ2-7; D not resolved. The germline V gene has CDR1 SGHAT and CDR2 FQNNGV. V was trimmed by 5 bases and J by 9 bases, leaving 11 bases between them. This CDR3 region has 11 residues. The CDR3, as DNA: TGTGCCAGCAGCGCCCTGGAAAGGCAGTACTTC. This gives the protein CASSALERQYF.

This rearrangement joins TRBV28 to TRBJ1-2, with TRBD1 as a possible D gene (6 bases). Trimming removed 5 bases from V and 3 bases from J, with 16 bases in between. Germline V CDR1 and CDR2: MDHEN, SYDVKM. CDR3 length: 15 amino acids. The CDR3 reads CASSVTGRRDYGYTF. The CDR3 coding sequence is TGTGCCAGCAGTGTCACAGGGAGACGGGACTATGGCTACACCTTC.

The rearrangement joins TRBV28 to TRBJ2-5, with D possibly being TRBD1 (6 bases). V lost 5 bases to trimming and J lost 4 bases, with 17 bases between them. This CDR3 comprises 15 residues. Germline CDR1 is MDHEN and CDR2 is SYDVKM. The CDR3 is CASSAPEQGRETQYF. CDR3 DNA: TGTGCCAGCAGTGCCCCCGAACAGGGCAGAGAGACCCAGTACTTC.

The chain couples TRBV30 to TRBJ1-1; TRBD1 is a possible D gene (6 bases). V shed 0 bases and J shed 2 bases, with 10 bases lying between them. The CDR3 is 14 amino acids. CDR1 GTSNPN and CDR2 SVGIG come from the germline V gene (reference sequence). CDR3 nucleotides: TGTGCCTGGAGTGTTGCCAGGGGTAACACTGAAGCTTTCTTT. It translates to CAWSVARGNTEAFF.

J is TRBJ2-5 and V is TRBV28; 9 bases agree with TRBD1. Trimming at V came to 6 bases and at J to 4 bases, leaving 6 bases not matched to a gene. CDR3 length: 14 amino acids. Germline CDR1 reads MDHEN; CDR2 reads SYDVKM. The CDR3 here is CASRTDRGRETQYF. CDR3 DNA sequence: TGTGCCAGCAGGACGGACAGGGGCCGAGAGACCCAGTACTTC.

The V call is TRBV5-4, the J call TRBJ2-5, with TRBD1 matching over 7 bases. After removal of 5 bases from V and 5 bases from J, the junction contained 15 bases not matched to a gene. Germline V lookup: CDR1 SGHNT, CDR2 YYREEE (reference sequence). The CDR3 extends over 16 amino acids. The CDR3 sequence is CASSPTRDSSWETQYF. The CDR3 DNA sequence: TGTGCCAGCAGTCCAACCCGGGACAGTTCATGGGAGACCCAGTACTTC.

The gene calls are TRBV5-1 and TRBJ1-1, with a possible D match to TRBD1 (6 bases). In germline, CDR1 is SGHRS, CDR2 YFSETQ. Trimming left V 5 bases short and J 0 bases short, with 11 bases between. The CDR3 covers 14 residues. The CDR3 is CASRNDRMNTEAFF. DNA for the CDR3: TGCGCCAGCAGAAATGACAGGATGAACACTGAAGCTTTCTTT.